This T cell receptor beta chain was documented in a study of technical replicates of blood from a few donors. Germline loops: CDR1 MDHEN, CDR2 SYDVKM. Deletions cut 6 bases from V and 4 bases from J, with 21 bases between. There are 17 residues in the CDR3. Generated by immunoSEQ multiplex PCR, the TCRdb table keeps only in-frame clones and is missing some. The data hold 80,000 to 95,000 clones, with about 90% observed a single time. The chain recombines TRBV28 with TRBJ2-2, with a weak D call TRBD2 (6 bases). This receptor was identified in a human donor in good health. Sequenced material: T cells isolated from PBMCs. The CDR3 spells CASSLPKWEASTGELFF. The CDR3 region has the DNA TGTGCCAGCAGCCTCCCGAAGTGGGAGGCTAGCACCGGGGAGCTGTTTTTT.